This T cell receptor beta chain was sequenced during a study of beta chain features in type 1 diabetes. Study-wide results and caveats: The naive, central memory and Treg TCRB repertoires of patients appeared to be more similar to one another than those of healthy donors. Within each of all four CD4+ subsets, Type 1 diabetes patients had TCRB CDR3s that were moderately but significantly shorter.

A word on this clone: Its antigen remains unidentified.

The CDR3 has 15 amino acids. Germline V gene lookup returns CDR1 LNHDA and CDR2 SQIVND (reference sequence). The V gene end was trimmed by 2 bases and the J gene end by 3 bases; junction bases not matched to a gene: 5. The entirety of the isolated RNA underwent reverse transcription, so expressed TCRB transcripts were sequenced. Libraries were prepared by immunoSEQ multiplex PCR; TCRdb keeps only in-frame clonotypes and omits some of them. The data contain about 320,000 clones, 13% to 15% of them seen just once; the ten biggest clones take up 5.5% to 7.5%. The sample taken for sequencing was central memory CD4+ T cells from blood. This receptor was identified in a man in his thirties or forties in good health. The chain couples TRBV19 to TRBJ2-5, with 8 bases lining up with TRBD1. CDR3 in amino acids: CASSILGQGKETQYF. As DNA, the CDR3 is TGTGCCAGTAGTATACTTGGACAGGGTAAAGAGACCCAGTACTTC.